This record looks at one TCR beta chain sequence and its context. Its antigen remains unidentified. The data stem from a study of synovial regulatory T cells in juvenile arthritis. Study-wide context: Six or seven patients were on methotrexate and three were untreated.

Produced via immunoSEQ multiplex PCR; TCRdb's table is partial and in-frame only. This table holds 7,000 to 8,000 clones. Donors were 11 juvenile idiopathic arthritis patients with active disease. Study-wide findings and caveats: TCR diversity was lower in inflammation-associated blood Treg cells than in other blood Treg cells.

The CDR3 length is 16 residues. No DNA has been recorded. Germline CDR1 is SGHAT and CDR2 is FQDESV (reference sequence). Sequenced input: Treg cells from blood. Subset reported: remaining (HLA-DR-negative) circulating blood Treg cells. The sequence derives from a donor aged 2-35 years with juvenile idiopathic arthritis. The chain uses TRBV11-1 and TRBJ2-2; TCRdb designates TRBD2, a call that cannot be tested without DNA. CDR3 residues: CASSNLGTTISGELFF.